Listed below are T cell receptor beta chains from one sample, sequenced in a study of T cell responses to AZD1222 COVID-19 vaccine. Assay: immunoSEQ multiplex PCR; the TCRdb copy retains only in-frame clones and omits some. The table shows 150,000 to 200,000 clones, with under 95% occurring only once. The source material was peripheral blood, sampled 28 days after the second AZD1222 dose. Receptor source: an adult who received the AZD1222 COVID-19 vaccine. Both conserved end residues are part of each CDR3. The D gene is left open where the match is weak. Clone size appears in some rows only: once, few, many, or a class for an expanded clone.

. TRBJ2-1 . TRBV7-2 CASSLVTLEQFF TGTGCCAGCAGCTTAGTAACCCTTGAGCAGTTCTTC
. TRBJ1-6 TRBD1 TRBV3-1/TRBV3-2 CASSRGQGYNSPLHF TGTGCCAGCAGCCGCGGACAGGGCTATAATTCACCCCTCCACTTT
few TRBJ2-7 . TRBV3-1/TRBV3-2 CASSLGRISYEQYF TGTGCCAGCAGCCTTGGACGGATTTCCTACGAGCAGTACTTC
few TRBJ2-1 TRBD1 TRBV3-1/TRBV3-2 CASSPMTGNEQFF TGTGCCAGCAGCCCAATGACAGGGAATGAGCAGTTCTTC
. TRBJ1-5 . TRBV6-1 CASSEWGPLQPQHF TGTGCCAGCAGTGAGTGGGGCCCTCTTCAGCCCCAGCATTTT
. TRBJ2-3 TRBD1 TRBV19 CASSRTGGTDTQYF TGTGCCAGTAGTAGGACAGGGGGGACAGATACGCAGTATTTT
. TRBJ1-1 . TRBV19 CASSIGGAMNTEAFF TGTGCCAGTAGTATTGGGGGGGCCATGAACACTGAAGCTTTCTTT
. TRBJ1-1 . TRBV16 CASSPGLNTEAFF TGTGCCAGCAGCCCAGGGCTGAACACTGAAGCTTTCTTT
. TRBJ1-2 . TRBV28 CASSLSGANMGYTF TGTGCCAGCAGTTTGTCCGGAGCGAATATGGGCTACACCTTC
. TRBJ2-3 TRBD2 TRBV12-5 CASGLGLVIQDTQYF TGTGCTAGTGGCCTGGGACTAGTAATTCAAGATACGCAGTATTTT
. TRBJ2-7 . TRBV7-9 CASSLSGLAPYEQYF TGTGCCAGCAGCCTGTCGGGGCTAGCGCCTTACGAGCAGTACTTC
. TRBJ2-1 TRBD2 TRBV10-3 CAITQGLAGVNEQFF TGTGCCATCACCCAGGGGTTAGCGGGAGTTAATGAGCAGTTCTTC
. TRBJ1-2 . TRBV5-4 CASSLPDLYGYTF TGTGCCAGCAGCTTACCCGACTTGTATGGCTACACCTTC
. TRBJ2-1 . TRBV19 CASSIVGRVDEQFF TGTGCCAGTAGTATAGTAGGCAGGGTCGATGAGCAGTTCTTC
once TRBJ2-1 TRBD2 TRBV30 CAWSSQGLSSYNEQFF TGTGCCTGGAGCAGCCAGGGACTAAGCTCCTACAATGAGCAGTTCTTC
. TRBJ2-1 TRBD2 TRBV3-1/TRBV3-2 CASSQDALAGGPGSYNEQFF TGTGCCAGCAGCCAAGATGCACTAGCGGGAGGTCCAGGCTCCTACAATGAGCAGTTCTTC
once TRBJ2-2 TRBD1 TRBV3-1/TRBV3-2 CASSQDERGGEKNTGELFF TGTGCCAGCAGCCAAGATGAGCGAGGGGGCGAAAAGAACACCGGGGAGCTGTTTTTT
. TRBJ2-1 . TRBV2 CASSEGTPYNEQFF TGTGCCAGCAGTGAAGGGACTCCTTACAATGAGCAGTTCTTC
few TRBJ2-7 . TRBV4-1 CASSPSSLGMVSYEQYF TGCGCCAGCAGCCCCTCAAGCCTAGGAATGGTCTCCTACGAGCAGTACTTC
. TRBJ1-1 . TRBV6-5 CASSYAPRAEAFF TGTGCCAGCAGTTACGCCCCTCGAGCGGAAGCTTTCTTT
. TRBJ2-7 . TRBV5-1 CASSLEGLYREQYF TGCGCCAGCAGCTTGGAAGGCCTTTACCGCGAGCAGTACTTC
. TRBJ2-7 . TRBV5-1 CASSLGQSNSYEQYF TGCGCCAGCAGCTTAGGACAGTCAAACTCCTACGAGCAGTACTTC
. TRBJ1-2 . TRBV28 CASSSRETYGYTF TGTGCCAGCAGTTCGCGGGAGACCTATGGCTACACCTTC
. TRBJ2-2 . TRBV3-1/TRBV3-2 CASSLFSPGELFF TGTGCCAGCAGCCTCTTTTCCCCCGGGGAGCTGTTTTTT
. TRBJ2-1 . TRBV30 CAWKGLPLHYNEQFF TGTGCCTGGAAGGGGTTGCCTCTCCATTACAATGAGCAGTTCTTC
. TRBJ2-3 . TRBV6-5 CASSHKGPLDTQYF TGTGCCAGCAGTCACAAGGGACCCCTAGATACGCAGTATTTT
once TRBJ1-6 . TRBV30 CAWKGGHNNSPLHF TGTGCCTGGAAGGGGGGACATAATAATTCACCCCTCCACTTT
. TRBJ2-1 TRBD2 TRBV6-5 CASSYSGGSYNEQFF TGTGCCAGCAGTTACTCGGGCGGGAGCTACAATGAGCAGTTCTTC
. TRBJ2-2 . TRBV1 CTSSPRLGQTGELFF TGCACCAGCAGCCCCAGACTAGGGCAGACCGGGGAGCTGTTTTTT
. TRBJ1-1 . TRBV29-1 CSVTLQGTEAFF TGCAGCGTCACCTTACAGGGAACTGAAGCTTTCTTT
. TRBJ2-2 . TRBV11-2 CASSTYRDRTGELFF TGTGCCAGCAGCACCTACAGGGATCGGACCGGGGAGCTGTTTTTT
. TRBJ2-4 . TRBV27 CASGEFDIQYF TGTGCCAGCGGCGAATTTGACATTCAGTACTTC
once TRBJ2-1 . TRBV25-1 CASSEVGDNEQFF TGTGCCAGCAGTGAAGTTGGGGACAATGAGCAGTTCTTC
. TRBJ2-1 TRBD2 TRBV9 CASSDREGLGYQFF TGTGCCAGCAGCGACCGGGAGGGACTAGGTTATCAGTTCTTC
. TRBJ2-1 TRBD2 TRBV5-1 CASSSTSGVYNEQFF TGCGCCAGCAGCTCCACTAGCGGGGTTTACAATGAGCAGTTCTTC
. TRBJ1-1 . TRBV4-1 CASSHAGQTEAFF TGCGCCAGCAGCCACGCTGGACAGACTGAAGCTTTCTTT
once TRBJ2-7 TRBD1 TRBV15 CATSDGTVVSYEQYF TGTGCCACCAGCGACGGGACAGTAGTGTCCTACGAGCAGTACTTC
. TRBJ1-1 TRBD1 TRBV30 CAWRGQGAGEAFF TGTGCCTGGAGGGGACAGGGGGCTGGGGAAGCTTTCTTT
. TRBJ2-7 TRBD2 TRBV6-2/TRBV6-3 CASSRRGRVYEQYF TGTGCCAGCAGTAGGCGCGGGAGGGTGTACGAGCAGTACTTC
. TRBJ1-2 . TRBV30 CAWRTPNYGYTF TGTGCCTGGAGGACCCCTAACTATGGCTACACCTTC
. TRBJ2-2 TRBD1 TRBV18 CASSPTGDTGELFF TGTGCCAGCTCGCCAACAGGGGACACCGGGGAGCTGTTTTTT
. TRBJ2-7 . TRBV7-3 CASSPEASREQYF TGTGCCAGCAGCCCCGAAGCGTCCCGCGAGCAGTACTTC